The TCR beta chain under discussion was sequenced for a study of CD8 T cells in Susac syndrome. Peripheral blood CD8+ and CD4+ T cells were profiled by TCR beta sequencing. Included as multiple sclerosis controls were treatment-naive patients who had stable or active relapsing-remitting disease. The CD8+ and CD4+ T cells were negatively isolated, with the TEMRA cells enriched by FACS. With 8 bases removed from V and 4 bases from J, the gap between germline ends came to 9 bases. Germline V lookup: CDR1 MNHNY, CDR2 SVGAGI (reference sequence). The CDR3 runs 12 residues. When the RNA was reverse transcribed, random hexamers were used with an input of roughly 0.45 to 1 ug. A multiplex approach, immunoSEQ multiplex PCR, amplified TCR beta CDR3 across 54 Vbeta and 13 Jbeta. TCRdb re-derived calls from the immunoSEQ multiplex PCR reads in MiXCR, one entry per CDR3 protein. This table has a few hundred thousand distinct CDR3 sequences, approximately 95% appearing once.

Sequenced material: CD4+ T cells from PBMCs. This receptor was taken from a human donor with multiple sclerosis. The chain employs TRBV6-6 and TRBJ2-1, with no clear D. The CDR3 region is CASGDPYNEQFF. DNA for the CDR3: TGTGCCAGCGGGGATCCGTACAATGAGCAGTTCTTC.